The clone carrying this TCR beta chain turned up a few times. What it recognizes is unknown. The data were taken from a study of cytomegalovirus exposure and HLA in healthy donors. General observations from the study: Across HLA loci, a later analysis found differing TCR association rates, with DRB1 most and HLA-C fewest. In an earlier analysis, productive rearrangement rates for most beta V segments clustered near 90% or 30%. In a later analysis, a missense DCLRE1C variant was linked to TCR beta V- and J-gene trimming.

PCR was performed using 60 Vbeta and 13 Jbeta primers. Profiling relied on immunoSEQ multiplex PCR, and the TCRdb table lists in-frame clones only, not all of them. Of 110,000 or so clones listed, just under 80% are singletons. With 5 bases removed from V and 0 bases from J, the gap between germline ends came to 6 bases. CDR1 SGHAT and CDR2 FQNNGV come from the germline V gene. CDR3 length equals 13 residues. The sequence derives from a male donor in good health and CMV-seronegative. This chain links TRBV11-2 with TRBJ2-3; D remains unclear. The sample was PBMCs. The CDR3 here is CASSPPSTDTQYF. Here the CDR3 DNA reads TGTGCCAGCAGCCCCCCAAGCACAGATACGCAGTATTTT.